This is a list of T cell receptor beta chains from one sample in a study of response to subunit inactivated influenza vaccine. Each CDR3 protein gets one entry after TCRdb re-called the RT-PCR reads with MiXCR. The profile shows around 600,000 distinct CDR3 sequences, roughly 10% of them singletons. The same data also went into a second study, on T cells expressing NK-cell markers.

The material was PBMCs from blood, obtained on the day of vaccination. The receptors were sampled from a man over 45 who received an inactivated influenza vaccine. CDR3s include the opening cysteine and the closing phenylalanine or tryptophan. Fields, in order: J gene, V gene, clone size, CDR3 protein. A row's size may be missing; if present it is once, few, many or a size class.

J: TRBJ2-4
V: TRBV19
size: -
CDR3: CASSIFLLMGVGSKNIQYF

J: TRBJ2-2
V: TRBV5-1
size: -
CDR3: CASSAKVGGGELFF

J: TRBJ2-7
V: TRBV5-1
size: few
CDR3: CASSLGHRQTAYYEQYF

J: TRBJ2-1
V: TRBV2
size: few
CDR3: CASSLARDGASYNEQFF

J: TRBJ2-2
V: TRBV24-1
size: -
CDR3: CATEGILNTGELFF

J: TRBJ1-2
V: TRBV20-1
size: -
CDR3: CSAEDRRNYGYTF

J: TRBJ2-7
V: TRBV7-2
size: few
CDR3: CASSLGWPAYEQYF

J: TRBJ2-7
V: TRBV6-5
size: few
CDR3: CASSYRQGGQQYF

J: TRBJ2-1
V: TRBV9
size: -
CDR3: CASSSSSGDRIEQFF

J: TRBJ2-3
V: TRBV4-2
size: -
CDR3: CASSQDQAGSTDTQYF

J: TRBJ2-3
V: TRBV12-3/TRBV12-4
size: -
CDR3: CASSPRDRGLADTQYF

J: TRBJ2-1
V: TRBV2
size: few
CDR3: CAIGLAAYNEQFF

J: TRBJ2-7
V: TRBV4-3
size: few
CDR3: CASSQVAGWSYEQYF

J: TRBJ2-4
V: TRBV5-1
size: few
CDR3: CASSSSGTSDIQYF

J: TRBJ2-2
V: TRBV12-3/TRBV12-4
size: -
CDR3: CASSPTGDPRGELFF

J: TRBJ2-7
V: TRBV7-9
size: -
CDR3: CASSSTGSWSYEQYF

J: TRBJ2-7
V: TRBV5-1
size: once
CDR3: CASSLIQGAGEQYF

J: TRBJ2-2
V: TRBV29-1
size: -
CDR3: CSVAGTGYTGELFF

J: TRBJ2-2
V: TRBV4-3
size: -
CDR3: CASSQAASLTGELFF

J: TRBJ2-5
V: TRBV5-1
size: few
CDR3: CASSLVEGTGRRKETQYF

J: TRBJ1-6
V: TRBV6-5
size: -
CDR3: CASRDNTGPLHF

J: TRBJ2-7
V: TRBV9
size: -
CDR3: CASSVVLVIPGPSTTYEQYF

J: TRBJ2-7
V: TRBV6-1
size: few
CDR3: CASLPAGGTSPYEQYF

J: TRBJ2-7
V: TRBV4-3
size: few
CDR3: CASSQEGTGPYEQYF

J: TRBJ2-5
V: TRBV3-1
size: few
CDR3: CASSLNSFQETQYF

J: TRBJ2-3
V: TRBV24-1
size: few
CDR3: CAIGIDRGTDTQYF

J: TRBJ2-4
V: TRBV6-5
size: few
CDR3: CASSYGHGGGAKNIQYF

J: TRBJ2-7
V: TRBV28
size: few
CDR3: CASMSGTYEQYF

J: TRBJ2-7
V: TRBV5-6
size: -
CDR3: CASSLSLAGFYEQYF

J: TRBJ2-7
V: TRBV29-1
size: -
CDR3: CSVGELRSEQYF

J: TRBJ1-5
V: TRBV28
size: few
CDR3: CASSFDRGSNQPQHF

J: TRBJ2-1
V: TRBV24-1
size: many
CDR3: CATSDWGDEQFF

J: TRBJ1-1
V: TRBV20-1
size: few
CDR3: CSARDPQGEAFF

J: TRBJ2-1
V: TRBV7-2
size: -
CDR3: CASSSTYGGYNEQFF

J: TRBJ2-5
V: TRBV5-1
size: -
CDR3: CASSRQRGAETQYF

J: TRBJ1-2
V: TRBV20-1
size: -
CDR3: CSARWLDYGYTF

J: TRBJ2-3
V: TRBV5-6
size: few
CDR3: CASSLGGSYTQYF

J: TRBJ2-7
V: TRBV7-2
size: few
CDR3: CASSFPGQYEQYF

J: TRBJ2-7
V: TRBV28
size: -
CDR3: CASSTGGFTSYEQYF

J: TRBJ2-1
V: TRBV6-2/TRBV6-3
size: -
CDR3: CASRRGTTNEQFF

J: TRBJ2-5
V: TRBV28
size: -
CDR3: CASRPRRETQYF